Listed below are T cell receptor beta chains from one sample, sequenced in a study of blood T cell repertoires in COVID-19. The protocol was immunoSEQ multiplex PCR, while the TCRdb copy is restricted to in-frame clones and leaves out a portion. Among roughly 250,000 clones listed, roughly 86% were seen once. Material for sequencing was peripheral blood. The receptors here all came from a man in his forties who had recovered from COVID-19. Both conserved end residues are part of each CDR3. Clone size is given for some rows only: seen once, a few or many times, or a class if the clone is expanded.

CASSLYRTGGYNEQFF,TRBV7-9,16,once,TRBJ2-1
CASSLARGGLDSNQPQHF,TRBV7-9,18,NA,TRBJ1-5
CASSPRNRDDGELFF,TRBV7-2,15,NA,TRBJ2-2
CASSFGTGGGYGYTF,TRBV7-2,15,NA,TRBJ1-2
CASSLGGQGASWETQYF,TRBV5-4,17,NA,TRBJ2-5
CASSISPEPGNTIYF,TRBV7-6,15,few,TRBJ1-3
CASSHLQGTYNSPLHF,TRBV3-1/TRBV3-2,16,once,TRBJ1-6
CASSLWQGGYTF,TRBV2,12,many,TRBJ1-2
CASPNPPGQGCFRDTGELFF,TRBV11-3,20,NA,TRBJ2-2
CASSPGTTQETQYF,TRBV3-1/TRBV3-2,14,NA,TRBJ2-5
CASSPPPGNYEQYF,TRBV18,14,NA,TRBJ2-7
CASSLGQDAYATQYF,TRBV5-1,15,NA,TRBJ2-5
CASTDTGELFF,TRBV19,11,NA,TRBJ2-2
CASSLGSIQVNYGYTF,TRBV13,16,NA,TRBJ1-2
CASNLQGAGNEQFF,TRBV5-1,14,NA,TRBJ2-1